A single sample gave rise to the 24 T cell receptor beta chains below, sequenced in a study of beta chain features in type 1 diabetes. General study findings and limits: All four CD4+ subsets from Type 1 diabetes patients carried moderately but significantly shorter TCRB CDR3s.

Their cognate antigens are unknown. Every isolated RNA sample was fully reverse transcribed, so sequencing captured expressed TCRB transcripts. The repertoire was sequenced with immunoSEQ multiplex PCR; TCRdb's copy has only in-frame clones and lacks some. The table shows about 150,000 clones, with about 9.4% occurring only once. What was sequenced was central memory CD4+ T cells from blood. The source of these receptors is a man between 25 and 39 years old with type 1 diabetes.

This sequence joins TRBV19 and TRBJ2-7; D remains ambiguous. The V end was cut by 9 bases, the J end by 3 bases, with 9 bases between. The CDR3 loop spans 11 amino acids. CDR1 and CDR2 from the germline V gene are LNHDA and SQIVND (reference sequence). For the CDR3, the DNA is TGTGCCAGCAGCGATCACTACGAGCAGTACTTC. Amino acid sequence: CASSDHYEQYF. Supplemented by reference TRBV19 and TRBJ2-7, the full variable domain reads DGGITQSPKYLFRKEGQNVTLSCEQNLNHDAMYWYRQDPGQGLRLIYYSQIVNDFQKGDIAEGYSVSREKKESFPLTVTSAQKNPTAFYLCASSDHYEQYFGPGTRLTVT.

This clone turned up a few times. The chain carries TRBV2 and TRBJ2-5, with 13 positions matching TRBD2. The CDR3 is 16 residues long. V dropped 8 bases and J dropped 2; count of bases not matched to a gene: 8. Germline CDR1 SNHLY, CDR2 FYNNEI. This CDR3 reads CASCTSGRGGQETQYF. The DNA of the CDR3 is TGTGCCAGCTGCACTAGCGGGAGGGGTGGACAAGAGACCCAGTACTTC.

This clone was observed a handful of times. The chain employs TRBV29-1 and TRBJ2-3; 8 bases fit TRBD1. Trimming took 4 bases from V and 4 from J; bases not matched to a gene: 4. In germline, CDR1 is SQVTM, CDR2 ANQGSEA. The CDR3 is 13 residues long. CDR3 region: CSVGQGTSDTQYF. In nucleotides, the CDR3 is TGCAGCGTTGGACAGGGGACATCAGATACGCAGTATTTT.

The chain uses TRBV5-1 and TRBJ2-3; TRBD2 matches at 11 bases. The CDR3 is 20 residues long. With V trimmed by 3 bases and J by 2 bases, 17 bases remained unmatched. The germline V gene has CDR1 SGHRS and CDR2 YFSETQ. The CDR3 spells CASSSSTRLAGWQNTDTQYF. CDR3 DNA sequence: TGCGCCAGCAGCTCCTCAACTCGACTAGCGGGATGGCAAAACACAGATACGCAGTATTTT.

Only a few counts were recorded for this clone. The chain uses TRBV27 and TRBJ1-1, with D uncertain. CDR1 and CDR2 (germline): MNHEY, SMNVEV (reference sequence). The V and J ends lost 0 bases and 0 bases respectively, with 8 bases between them. The CDR3 has 15 residues. The CDR3 DNA reads TGTGCCAGCAGTTTATCGTGGCAGTTGAACACTGAAGCTTTCTTT. Translation: CASSLSWQLNTEAFF.

The chain combines TRBV27 with TRBJ2-5; D is ambiguous. V was cut by 5 bases and J by 1 base, with 11 bases left in between. Germline lookup yields CDR1 MNHEY and CDR2 SMNVEV (reference sequence). This CDR3 has 14 amino acids. Here the CDR3 reads CASSPTRIQETQYF. In DNA form, the CDR3 reads TGTGCCAGCAGTCCGACTCGAATCCAAGAGACCCAGTACTTC.

This sequence joins TRBV9 and TRBJ2-1; TRBD2 is a possible D gene (6 bases). Germline loops: CDR1 SGDLS, CDR2 YYNGEE. The CDR3 contains 15 residues. Deletions cut 2 bases from V and 4 bases from J, with 13 bases between. CDR3 DNA sequence: TGTGCCAGCAGCGTGAGGAGGGCCGGGTACAATGAGCAGTTCTTC. It specifies CASSVRRAGYNEQFF.

The CDR3 bases are TGTGCCAGCAGCTTAAAGGGGGATACGCAGTATTTT. It translates to CASSLKGDTQYF. J is TRBJ2-3 and V is TRBV7-3; D might be TRBD1 (5 bases). This CDR3 spans 12 amino acids. Germline V gene data show CDR1 as SGHTA and CDR2 as FQGTGA. V was cut by 1 base and J by 6 bases, with 5 bases left in between.

The V and J genes are TRBV5-6 and TRBJ2-7, with D maybe TRBD2 (5 bases). CDR3 size: 16 residues. Germline values: CDR1 SGHDT, CDR2 YYEEEE. V lost 0 bases, J lost 8 bases, and 21 bases lay in between. CDR3 nucleotide sequence: TGTGCCAGCAGCTTGGGGGCTGGGAGTCTCAGTGTGCAGCAGTACTTC. Its protein is CASSLGAGSLSVQQYF.

V usage is TRBV5-4 and J usage is TRBJ2-5, with D perhaps TRBD1 (5 bases). Looked up from germline, CDR1 is SGHNT and CDR2 is YYREEE (reference sequence). The CDR3 sequence is 14 residues long. Between the trimmed V and J ends, which lost 0 bases and 4 bases, there was a span of 10 bases. The CDR3 region is CASSLGGVGETQYF. In DNA, the CDR3 is TGTGCCAGCAGCTTGGGGGGCGTGGGAGAGACCCAGTACTTC.

This clone was observed a few times. V is TRBV2 and J is TRBJ1-2; TRBD1 is a possible D gene (5 bases). V was cut by 4 bases and J by 6 bases, with 12 bases left in between. This CDR3 region has 13 residues. Germline V CDR1 and CDR2: SNHLY, FYNNEI. The DNA for the CDR3 is TGTGCCAGCAGTGTCAGGGCAGCAGATGGCTACACCTTC. Translation gives CASSVRAADGYTF.

This rearrangement joins TRBV28 to TRBJ2-3, with a weak D call TRBD2 (5 bases). There are 12 residues in the CDR3. CDR1 is MDHEN and CDR2 is SYDVKM in the germline V gene. V was cut by 2 bases and J by 9 bases, with 9 bases left in between. CDR3 sequence (DNA): TGTGCCAGCAGTTTACGGGGAAGGACGCAGTATTTT. Its protein is CASSLRGRTQYF.

This clone was counted between two and nine times. The chain combines TRBV28 with TRBJ2-3; a possible D gene is TRBD2 (6 bases). Trimming stripped 5 bases from V and 6 bases from J, with 18 bases between. Germline CDR1 reads MDHEN; CDR2 reads SYDVKM. This CDR3 spans 15 amino acids. CDR3: CASSIPGTAGDTQYF. CDR3 sequence (DNA): TGTGCCAGCAGTATACCCGGGACCGCGGGGGATACGCAGTATTTT.

This chain links TRBV7-8 with TRBJ2-1; a possible D gene is TRBD1 (5 bases). Trimming removed 5 bases from V and 6 bases from J, with 11 bases in between. The CDR3 covers 13 residues. Germline CDR1 and CDR2: SGHVS and FQNEAQ. The CDR3 reads CASSILRGNEQFF. In nucleotides, the CDR3 is TGTGCCAGCAGCATCCTAAGGGGCAATGAGCAGTTCTTC.

The chain links TRBV29-1 to TRBJ1-5, with TRBD1 identical over 8 bases. Germline assignment: CDR1 SQVTM and CDR2 ANQGSEA. The CDR3 extends over 14 amino acids. V lost 4 bases and J lost 9; bases outside the gene matches: 11. CDR3 in amino acids: CSVVIGQGLAPQHF. The CDR3 DNA is TGCAGCGTTGTTATAGGACAGGGCCTGGCGCCCCAGCATTTT. Filled out from reference TRBV29-1 and TRBJ1-5, the complete variable domain reads SAVISQKPSRDICQRGTSLTIQCQVDSQVTMMFWYRQQPGQSLTLIATANQGSEATYESGFVIDKFPISRPNLTFSTLTVSNMSPEDSSIYLCSVVIGQGLAPQHFGDGTRLSIL.

This sequence joins TRBV6-1 and TRBJ2-7, with 8 nucleotides matching TRBD2. The V and J ends lost 6 bases and 6 bases, in that order; junction bases with no gene match: 13. The CDR3 is 15 amino acids. CDR1 and CDR2 from the germline V gene are MNHNS and SASEGT. The CDR3 nucleotides read TGTGCCAGCAGGCGAAAGCGGGAGTGGCCTGGCGAGCAGTACTTC. Translating gives CASRRKREWPGEQYF.

This clone has just a few counts. J is TRBJ2-1 and V is TRBV7-9; TRBD2 might be the D (6 bases). V gave up 6 bases and J gave up 3 bases, with 21 bases separating them. The length of the CDR3 is 17 residues. CDR1 SEHNR and CDR2 FQNEAQ come from the germline V gene (reference sequence). CDR3 DNA sequence: TGTGCCAGCAGGCCTCAGGAGGGAAAGAGGGGCTACAATGAGCAGTTCTTC. It encodes CASRPQEGKRGYNEQFF.

There are a few counts of this clone. CDR3 nucleotides: TGTGCCAGCAGCTCCAGCCAGGCTAGCGGTATCGGGCAGTTCTTC. Translated: CASSSSQASGIGQFF. This chain links TRBV7-3 with TRBJ2-1, with TRBD2 matching over 7 bases. Germline CDR1 and CDR2: SGHTA and FQGTGA. V was pared by 4 bases and J by 12 bases, with 15 bases of the junction left unmatched. CDR3 length: 15 residues.

This clone was detected a few times. This rearrangement joins TRBV6-5 to TRBJ2-7; a weak D match, TRBD1 (5 bases). The CDR3 runs to 15 residues. CDR1 is MNHEY, CDR2 SVGAGI, per germline. V was cut by 0 bases and J by 2 bases, with 11 bases left in between. The DNA of the CDR3 is TGTGCCAGCAGTTACTCCGGACATGAAGCCTACGAGCAGTACTTC. Residues: CASSYSGHEAYEQYF.

This clone was found a few times. The chain's CDR3 is CASSPSTSTEAFF. CDR3 sequence (DNA): TGTGCCAGTTCTCCCTCAACTTCAACTGAAGCTTTCTTT. The V gene is TRBV19, the J gene TRBJ1-1; D is unresolved. Germline CDR1 and CDR2: LNHDA and SQIVND (reference sequence). This CDR3 region has 13 residues. Trimming pared 8 bases from V and 5 bases from J, leaving 15 bases between.

This clone was observed a few times. The chain carries TRBV27 and TRBJ2-6; no clear D. Trimming removed 4 bases at V and 2 bases at J, with 6 bases between. Germline CDR1 and CDR2: MNHEY and SMNVEV (reference sequence). This CDR3 contains 14 residues. CDR3 coding DNA: TGTGCCAGCAGTTCTCAGGCTGGGGCCAACGTCCTGACTTTC. As protein: CASSSQAGANVLTF.

CDR3 coding DNA: TGTGCCAGCAGCTTTCTATCCACCGGGGAGCTGTTTTTT. This translates into CASSFLSTGELFF. V is TRBV7-8 and J is TRBJ2-2; D is unresolved. The V gene's germline CDR1 is SGHVS and CDR2 FQNEAQ. The CDR3 totals 13 residues. V was trimmed by 3 bases and J by 4 bases, leaving 6 bases between them.

V gene TRBV7-3 combines with J gene TRBJ2-7; 8 bases line up with TRBD2. The V segment lost 2 bases and the J segment 6 bases; nucleotides outside the gene matches: 15. This CDR3 region has 17 residues. Germline V gene sequence: CDR1 SGHTA, CDR2 FQGTGA. CDR3 region: CASSLVYSGTTASEQYF. The CDR3 region has the DNA TGTGCCAGCAGCTTAGTCTATAGCGGGACAACGGCCAGCGAGCAGTACTTC.

The chain recombines TRBV5-1 with TRBJ2-2; the match to TRBD1 covers 11 bases. V lost 0 bases, J lost 7 bases, and 8 bases stayed unmatched. Per the germline V gene, CDR1 is SGHRS and CDR2 is YFSETQ. The CDR3 sequence is 17 residues long. The CDR3 bases are TGCGCCAGCAGCTTGGTGCGGACAGGGGGCTCCGACGGGGAGCTGTTTTTT. Protein product: CASSLVRTGGSDGELFF.